The text below deals with one TCR beta chain. As yet, its antigen is unknown. Sampling of each donor yielded at least one pre-ART PBMC sample and at least two post-ART PBMC samples. The CDR3 contains 14 residues. CDR1 and CDR2 from the germline V gene are LNHDA and SQIVND (reference sequence). Trimming removed 3 bases at V and 0 bases at J, with 8 bases between. The data were obtained in a study of long-term antiretroviral therapy in people with HIV. Overall study findings and caveats: Data on ART adherence, viral resistance or therapy changes were unavailable. Blood dates from the mid-2000s to the late 2010s, possibly under older ART regimens. Diversity measured after ART increased yet remained under transplant donor controls.

immunoSEQ v3.0 was run at survey level. Data came from immunoSEQ multiplex PCR; TCRdb stores just in-frame clones and leaves some out. The sample contains around 30,000 clones, more than 70% of which appear only once. Specimen: unsorted PBMCs, collected 1.5 years before starting antiretroviral therapy. The receptor's source is a man younger than 35 with HIV. This chain links TRBV19 with TRBJ1-1; perhaps TRBD1 as D (6 bases). The CDR3 protein is CASSMGHLNTEAFF. For the CDR3, the DNA is TGTGCCAGTAGTATGGGACATTTGAACACTGAAGCTTTCTTT. Looking up the rest from reference TRBV19 and TRBJ1-1 gives the full variable domain: DGGITQSPKYLFRKEGQNVTLSCEQNLNHDAMYWYRQDPGQGLRLIYYSQIVNDFQKGDIAEGYSVSREKKESFPLTVTSAQKNPTAFYLCASSMGHLNTEAFFGQGTRLTVV.